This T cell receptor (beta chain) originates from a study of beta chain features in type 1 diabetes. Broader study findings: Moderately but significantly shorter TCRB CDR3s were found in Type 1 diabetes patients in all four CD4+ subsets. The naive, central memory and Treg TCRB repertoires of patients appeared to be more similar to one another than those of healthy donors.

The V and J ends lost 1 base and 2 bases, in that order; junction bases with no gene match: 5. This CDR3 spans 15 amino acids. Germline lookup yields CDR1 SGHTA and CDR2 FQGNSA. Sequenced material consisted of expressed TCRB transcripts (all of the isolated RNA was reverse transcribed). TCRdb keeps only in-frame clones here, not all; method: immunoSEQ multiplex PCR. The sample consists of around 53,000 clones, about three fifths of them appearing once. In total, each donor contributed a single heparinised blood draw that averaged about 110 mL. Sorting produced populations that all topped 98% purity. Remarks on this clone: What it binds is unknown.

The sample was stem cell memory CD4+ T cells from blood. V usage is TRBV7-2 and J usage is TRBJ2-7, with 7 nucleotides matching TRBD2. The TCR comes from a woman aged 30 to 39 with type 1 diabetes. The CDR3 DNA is TGTGCCAGCAGCTTAGTGTCCGGGAGGACCTACGAGCAGTACTTC. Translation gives CASSLVSGRTYEQYF.